This T cell receptor beta chain was sequenced for a study of T cell responses to AZD1222 COVID-19 vaccine. Trimming took 11 bases from V and 2 from J, leaving 31 bases between them. The CDR3 sequence is 19 residues long. The germline gives CDR1 MGHRA, CDR2 YSYEKL. Method: immunoSEQ multiplex PCR; TCRdb's copy keeps in-frame clones and lacks some. The sample holds fewer than 120,000 clones; roughly 90% are singletons and the top ten take about 15%. Study-level results: There were vaccine-associated CD4 TCRs across spike, dominant at 160-218 and 743-854.

Regarding this clone: Its antigen remains unknown.

The source is an adult who received the AZD1222 COVID-19 vaccine. The chain joins TRBV4-1 to TRBJ1-5, with a possible D match to TRBD1 (5 bases). The sequenced sample was peripheral blood, obtained 28 days after the second AZD1222 dose. CDR3 region: CADRRTPGLGGERNQPQHF. For the CDR3, the DNA is TGCGCCGATCGACGGACCCCGGGGCTGGGGGGAGAACGCAATCAGCCCCAGCATTTT.